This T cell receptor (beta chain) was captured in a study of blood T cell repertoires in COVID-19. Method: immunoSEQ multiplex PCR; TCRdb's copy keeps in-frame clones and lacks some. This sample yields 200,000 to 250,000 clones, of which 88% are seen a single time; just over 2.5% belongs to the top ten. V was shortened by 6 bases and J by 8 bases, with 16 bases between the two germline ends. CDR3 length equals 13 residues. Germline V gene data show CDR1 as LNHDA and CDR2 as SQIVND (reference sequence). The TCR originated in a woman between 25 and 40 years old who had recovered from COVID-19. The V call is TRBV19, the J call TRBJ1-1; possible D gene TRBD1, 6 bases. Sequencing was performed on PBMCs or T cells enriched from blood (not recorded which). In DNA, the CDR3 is TGTGCCAGTAGAGCTTCAGGGGCCTCGGAAGCTTTCTTT. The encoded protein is CASRASGASEAFF.